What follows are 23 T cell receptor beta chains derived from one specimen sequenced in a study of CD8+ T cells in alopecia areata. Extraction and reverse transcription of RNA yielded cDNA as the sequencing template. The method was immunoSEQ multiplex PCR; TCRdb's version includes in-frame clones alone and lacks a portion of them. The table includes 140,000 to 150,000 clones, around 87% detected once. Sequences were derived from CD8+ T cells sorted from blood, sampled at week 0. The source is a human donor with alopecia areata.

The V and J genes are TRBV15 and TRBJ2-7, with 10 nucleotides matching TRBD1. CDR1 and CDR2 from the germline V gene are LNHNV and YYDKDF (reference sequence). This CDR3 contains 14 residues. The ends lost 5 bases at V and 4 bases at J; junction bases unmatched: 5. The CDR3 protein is CATSHGTGEYEQYF. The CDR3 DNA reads TGTGCCACCAGCCACGGGACAGGGGAGTACGAGCAGTACTTC.

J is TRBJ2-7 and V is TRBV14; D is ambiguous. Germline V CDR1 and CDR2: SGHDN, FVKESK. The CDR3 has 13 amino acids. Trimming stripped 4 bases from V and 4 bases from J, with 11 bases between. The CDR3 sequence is CASSPVGMYEQYF. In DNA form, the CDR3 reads TGTGCCAGCAGCCCTGTGGGGATGTACGAGCAGTACTTC.

In DNA, the CDR3 is TGCGCCAGCAGCGAAGGACGGGGGCCTGTGAACGAGCAGTACTTC. Its translation is CASSEGRGPVNEQYF. The chain employs TRBV5-1 and TRBJ2-7, with D perhaps assigned TRBD1 or TRBD2 (6 bases each). V was shortened by 4 bases and J by 5 bases, with 19 bases between the two germline ends. The CDR3 runs 15 residues. The germline CDR1 and CDR2 sequences are SGHRS and YFSETQ.

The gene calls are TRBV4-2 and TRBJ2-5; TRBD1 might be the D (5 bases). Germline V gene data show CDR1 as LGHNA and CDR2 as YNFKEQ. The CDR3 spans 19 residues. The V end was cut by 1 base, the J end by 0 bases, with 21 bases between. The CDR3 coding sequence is TGTGCCAGCAGCCAAGCCGACATACGGACAATATTTTACCAAGAGACCCAGTACTTC. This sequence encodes CASSQADIRTIFYQETQYF.

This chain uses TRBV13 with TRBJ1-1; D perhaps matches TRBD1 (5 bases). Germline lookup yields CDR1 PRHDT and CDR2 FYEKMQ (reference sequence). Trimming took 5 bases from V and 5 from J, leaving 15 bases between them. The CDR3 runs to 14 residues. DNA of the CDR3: TGTGCCAGCAGCGCGGCGGAGGGGCAAACTGAAGCTTTCTTT. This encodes CASSAAEGQTEAFF.

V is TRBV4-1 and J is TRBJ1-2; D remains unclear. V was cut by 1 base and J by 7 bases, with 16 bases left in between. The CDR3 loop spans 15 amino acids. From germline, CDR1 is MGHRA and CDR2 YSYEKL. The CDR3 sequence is CASSQVFGGDRGYTF. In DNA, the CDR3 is TGCGCCAGCAGCCAAGTCTTCGGAGGAGACCGTGGCTACACCTTC.

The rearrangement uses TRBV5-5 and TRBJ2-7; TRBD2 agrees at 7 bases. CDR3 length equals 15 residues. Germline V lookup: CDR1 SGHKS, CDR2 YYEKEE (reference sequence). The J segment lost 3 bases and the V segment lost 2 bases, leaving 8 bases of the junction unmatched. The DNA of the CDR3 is TGTGCCAGCAGCTTTGAACCGGGAGGCCTCTACGAGCAGTACTTC. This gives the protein CASSFEPGGLYEQYF.

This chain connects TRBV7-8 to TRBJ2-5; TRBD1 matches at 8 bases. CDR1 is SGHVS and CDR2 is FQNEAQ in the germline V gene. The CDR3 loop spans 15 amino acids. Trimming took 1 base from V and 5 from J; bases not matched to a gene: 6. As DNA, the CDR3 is TGTGCCAGCAGCTTAGTGGGACAGGAGCGTGAGACCCAGTACTTC. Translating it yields CASSLVGQERETQYF.

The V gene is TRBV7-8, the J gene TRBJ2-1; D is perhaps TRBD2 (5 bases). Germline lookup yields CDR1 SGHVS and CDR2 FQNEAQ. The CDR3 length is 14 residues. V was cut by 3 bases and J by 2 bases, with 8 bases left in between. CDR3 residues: CASSFAGTYNEQFF. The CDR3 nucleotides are TGTGCCAGCAGCTTCGCCGGGACCTACAATGAGCAGTTCTTC.

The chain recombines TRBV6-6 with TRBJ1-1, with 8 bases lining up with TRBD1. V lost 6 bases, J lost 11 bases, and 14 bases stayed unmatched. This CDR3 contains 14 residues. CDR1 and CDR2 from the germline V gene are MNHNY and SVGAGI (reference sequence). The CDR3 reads CASSRTRTGQGAFF. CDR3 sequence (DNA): TGTGCCAGCAGCCGAACCCGGACAGGGCAGGGCGCTTTCTTT.

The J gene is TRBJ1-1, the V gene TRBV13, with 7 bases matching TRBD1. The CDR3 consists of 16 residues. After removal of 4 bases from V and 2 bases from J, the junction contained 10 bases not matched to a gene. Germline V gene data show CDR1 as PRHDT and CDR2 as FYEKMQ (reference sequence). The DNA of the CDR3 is TGTGCCAGCAGCTCAGGAGGGTACAGGGGAAACACTGAAGCTTTCTTT. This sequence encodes CASSSGGYRGNTEAFF.

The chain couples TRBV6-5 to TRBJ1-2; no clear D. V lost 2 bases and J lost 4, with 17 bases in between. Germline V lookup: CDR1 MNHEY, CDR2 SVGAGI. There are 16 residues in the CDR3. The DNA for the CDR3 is TGTGCCAGCAGTTACCACCAAAAGACCGAGCTCTATGGCTACACCTTC. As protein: CASSYHQKTELYGYTF.

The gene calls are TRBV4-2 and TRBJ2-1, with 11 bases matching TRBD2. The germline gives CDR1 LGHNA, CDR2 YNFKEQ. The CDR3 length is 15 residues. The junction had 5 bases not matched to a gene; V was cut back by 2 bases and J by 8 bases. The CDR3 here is CASSQYSGGGDEQFF. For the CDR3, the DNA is TGTGCCAGCAGCCAATATAGCGGGGGGGGCGATGAGCAGTTCTTC.

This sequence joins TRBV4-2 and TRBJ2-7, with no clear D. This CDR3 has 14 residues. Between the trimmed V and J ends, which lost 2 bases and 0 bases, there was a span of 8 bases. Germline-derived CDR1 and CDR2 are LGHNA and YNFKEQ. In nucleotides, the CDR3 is TGTGCCAGCAGCCAATACTGGAACTCCTACGAGCAGTACTTC. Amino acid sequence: CASSQYWNSYEQYF.

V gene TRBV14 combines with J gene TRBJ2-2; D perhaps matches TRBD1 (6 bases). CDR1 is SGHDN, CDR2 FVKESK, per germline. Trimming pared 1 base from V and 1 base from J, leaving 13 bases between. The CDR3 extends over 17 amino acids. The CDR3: CASSQGEQGENTGELFF. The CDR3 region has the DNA TGTGCCAGCAGCCAAGGTGAACAGGGCGAGAACACCGGGGAGCTGTTTTTT.

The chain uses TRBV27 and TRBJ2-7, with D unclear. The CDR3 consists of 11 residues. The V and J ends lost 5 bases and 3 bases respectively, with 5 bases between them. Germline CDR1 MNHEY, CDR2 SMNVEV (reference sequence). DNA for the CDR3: TGTGCCAGCAGTGGTGACTACGAGCAGTACTTC. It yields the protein CASSGDYEQYF.

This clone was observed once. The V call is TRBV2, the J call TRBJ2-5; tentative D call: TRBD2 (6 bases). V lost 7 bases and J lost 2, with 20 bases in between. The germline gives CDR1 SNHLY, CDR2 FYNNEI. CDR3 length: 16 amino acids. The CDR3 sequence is CASNSIGGVWQETQYF. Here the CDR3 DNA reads TGTGCCAGCAACTCCATTGGAGGGGTTTGGCAAGAGACCCAGTACTTC.

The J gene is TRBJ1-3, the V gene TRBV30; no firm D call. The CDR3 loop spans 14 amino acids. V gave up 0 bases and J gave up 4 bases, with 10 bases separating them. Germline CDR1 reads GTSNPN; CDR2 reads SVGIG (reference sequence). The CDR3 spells CAWSVLQNGNTIYF. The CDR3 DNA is TGTGCCTGGAGTGTACTGCAGAACGGAAACACCATATATTTT.

CDR3 residues: CASSEYQTGSYEQYF. CDR3 nucleotide sequence: TGTGCCAGCAGTGAATACCAAACAGGGAGCTACGAGCAGTACTTC. This chain connects TRBV25-1 to TRBJ2-7; weak D call: TRBD1 (6 bases). CDR3 size: 15 residues. Germline assignment: CDR1 MGHDK and CDR2 SYGVNS. Trimming shortened V by 0 bases and J by 3 bases, and 12 bases separated the two germline ends.

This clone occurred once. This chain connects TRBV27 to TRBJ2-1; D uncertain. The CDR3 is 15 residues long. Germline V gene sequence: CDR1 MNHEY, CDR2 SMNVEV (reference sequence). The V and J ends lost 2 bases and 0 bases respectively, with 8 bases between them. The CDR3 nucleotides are TGTGCCAGCAGTTTAGGTATATCCTCCTACAATGAGCAGTTCTTC. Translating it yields CASSLGISSYNEQFF.

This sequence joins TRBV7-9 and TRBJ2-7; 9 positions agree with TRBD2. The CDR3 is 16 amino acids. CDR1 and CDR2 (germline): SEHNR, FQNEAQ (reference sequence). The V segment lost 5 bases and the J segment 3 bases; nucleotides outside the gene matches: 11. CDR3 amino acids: CASSPRVTSGRYEQYF. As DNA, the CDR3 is TGTGCCAGCAGCCCAAGAGTGACTAGCGGACGCTACGAGCAGTACTTC.

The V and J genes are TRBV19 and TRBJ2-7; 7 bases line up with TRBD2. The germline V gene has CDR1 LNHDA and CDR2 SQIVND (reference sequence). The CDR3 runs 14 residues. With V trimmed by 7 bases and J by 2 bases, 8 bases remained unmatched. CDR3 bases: TGTGCCAGTACACCGGGGGAGGGGCCCTACGAGCAGTACTTC. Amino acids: CASTPGEGPYEQYF. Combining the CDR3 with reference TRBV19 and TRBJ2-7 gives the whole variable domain DGGITQSPKYLFRKEGQNVTLSCEQNLNHDAMYWYRQDPGQGLRLIYYSQIVNDFQKGDIAEGYSVSREKKESFPLTVTSAQKNPTAFYLCASTPGEGPYEQYFGPGTRLTVT.

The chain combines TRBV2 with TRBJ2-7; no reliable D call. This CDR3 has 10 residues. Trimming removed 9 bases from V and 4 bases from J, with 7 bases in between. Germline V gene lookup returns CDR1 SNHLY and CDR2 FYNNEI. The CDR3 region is CASFQYEQYF. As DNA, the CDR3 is TGTGCCAGTTTTCAGTACGAGCAGTACTTC. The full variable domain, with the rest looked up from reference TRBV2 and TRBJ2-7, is EPEVTQTPSHQVTQMGQEVILRCVPISNHLYFYWYRQILGQKVEFLVSFYNNEISEKSEIFDDQFSVERPDGSNFTLKIRSTKLEDSAMYFCASFQYEQYFGPGTRLTVT.